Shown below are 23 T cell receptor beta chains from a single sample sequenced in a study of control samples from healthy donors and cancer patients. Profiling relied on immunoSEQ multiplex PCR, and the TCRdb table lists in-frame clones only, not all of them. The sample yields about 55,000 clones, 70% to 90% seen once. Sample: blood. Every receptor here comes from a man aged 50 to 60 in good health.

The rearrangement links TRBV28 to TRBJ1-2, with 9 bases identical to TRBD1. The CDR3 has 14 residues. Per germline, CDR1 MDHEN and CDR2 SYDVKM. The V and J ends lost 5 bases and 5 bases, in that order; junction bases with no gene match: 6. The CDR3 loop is CASSQGTGLYGYTF. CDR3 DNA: TGTGCCAGCAGTCAAGGGACAGGGCTTTATGGCTACACCTTC.

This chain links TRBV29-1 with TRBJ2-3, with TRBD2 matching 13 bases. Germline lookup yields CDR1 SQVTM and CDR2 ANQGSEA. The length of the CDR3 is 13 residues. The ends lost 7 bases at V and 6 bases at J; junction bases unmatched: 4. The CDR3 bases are TGCAGCGAGGGACTAGCGGGGTCGGATACGCAGTATTTT. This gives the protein CSEGLAGSDTQYF.

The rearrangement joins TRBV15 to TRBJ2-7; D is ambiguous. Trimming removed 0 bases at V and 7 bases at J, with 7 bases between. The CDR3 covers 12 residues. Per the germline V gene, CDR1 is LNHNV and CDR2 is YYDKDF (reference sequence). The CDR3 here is CATSRDDFEQYF. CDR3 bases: TGTGCCACCAGCAGAGACGACTTTGAGCAGTACTTC.

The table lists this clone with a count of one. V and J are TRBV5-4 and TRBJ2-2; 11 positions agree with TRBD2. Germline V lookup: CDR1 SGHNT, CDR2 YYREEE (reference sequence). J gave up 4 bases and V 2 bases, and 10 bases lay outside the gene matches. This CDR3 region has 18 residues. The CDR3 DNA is TGTGCCAGCAGCTTCCTGATGGTAGCGGGAGGGACCACCGGGGAGCTGTTTTTT. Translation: CASSFLMVAGGTTGELFF. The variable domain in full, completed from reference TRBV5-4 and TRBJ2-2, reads ETGVTQSPTHLIKTRGQQVTLRCSSQSGHNTVSWYQQALGQGPQFIFQYYREEENGRGNFPPRFSGLQFPNYSSELNVNALELDDSALYLCASSFLMVAGGTTGELFFGEGSRLTVL.

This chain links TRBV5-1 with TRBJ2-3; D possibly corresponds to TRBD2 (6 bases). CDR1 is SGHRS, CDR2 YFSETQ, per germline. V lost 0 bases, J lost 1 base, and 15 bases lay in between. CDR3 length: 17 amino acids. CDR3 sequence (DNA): TGCGCCAGCAGCTTGGATGGCGGGGACGACCGCACAGATACGCAGTATTTT. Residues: CASSLDGGDDRTDTQYF.

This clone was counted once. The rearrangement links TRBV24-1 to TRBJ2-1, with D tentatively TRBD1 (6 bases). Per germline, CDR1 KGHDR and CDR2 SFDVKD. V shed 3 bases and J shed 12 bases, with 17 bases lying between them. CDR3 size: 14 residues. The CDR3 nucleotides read TGTGCCACCAGTGATGGGGGCGGCCGAAAACTGCAGTTCTTC. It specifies CATSDGGGRKLQFF.

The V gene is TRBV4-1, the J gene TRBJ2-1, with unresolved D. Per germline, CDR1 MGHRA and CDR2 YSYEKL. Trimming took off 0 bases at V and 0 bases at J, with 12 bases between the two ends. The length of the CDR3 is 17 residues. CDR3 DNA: TGCGCCAGCAGCCAAGATTCAGACGGAGTCTCCTACAATGAGCAGTTCTTC. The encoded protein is CASSQDSDGVSYNEQFF.

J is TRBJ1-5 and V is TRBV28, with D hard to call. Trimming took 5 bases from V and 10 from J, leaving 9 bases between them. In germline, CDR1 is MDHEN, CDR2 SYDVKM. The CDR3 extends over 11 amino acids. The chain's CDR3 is CASSTALPQHF. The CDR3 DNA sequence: TGTGCCAGCAGTACAGCTCTCCCCCAGCATTTT.

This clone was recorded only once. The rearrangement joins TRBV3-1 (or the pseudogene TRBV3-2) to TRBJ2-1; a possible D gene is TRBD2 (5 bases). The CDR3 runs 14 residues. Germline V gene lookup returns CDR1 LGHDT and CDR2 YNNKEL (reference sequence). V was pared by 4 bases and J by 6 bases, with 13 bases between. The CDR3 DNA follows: TGTGCCAGCAGCCGCGGGTCCGCCCCCAATGAGCAGTTCTTC. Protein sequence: CASSRGSAPNEQFF.

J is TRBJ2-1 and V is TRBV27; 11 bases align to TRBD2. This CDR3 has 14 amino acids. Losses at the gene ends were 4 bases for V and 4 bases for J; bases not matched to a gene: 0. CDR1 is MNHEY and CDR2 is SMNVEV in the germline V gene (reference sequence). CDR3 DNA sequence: TGTGCCAGCAGTTGGACTAGCGGGTACAATGAGCAGTTCTTC. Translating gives CASSWTSGYNEQFF.

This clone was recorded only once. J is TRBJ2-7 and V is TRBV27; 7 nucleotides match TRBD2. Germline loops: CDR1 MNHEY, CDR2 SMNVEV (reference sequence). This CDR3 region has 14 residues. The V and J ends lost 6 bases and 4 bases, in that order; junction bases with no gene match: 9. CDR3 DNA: TGTGCCAGCAGAGATCCGGGACTATATTACGAGCAGTACTTC. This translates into CASRDPGLYYEQYF.

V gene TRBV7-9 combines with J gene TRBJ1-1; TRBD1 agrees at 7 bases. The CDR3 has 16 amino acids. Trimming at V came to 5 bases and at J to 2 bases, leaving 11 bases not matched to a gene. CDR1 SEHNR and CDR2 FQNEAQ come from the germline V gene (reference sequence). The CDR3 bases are TGTGCCAGCAGCGGTTCGAAGGGGACAGTTAACACTGAAGCTTTCTTT. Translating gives CASSGSKGTVNTEAFF.

The CDR3 reads CSVEMGAVMNTEAFF. In DNA form, the CDR3 reads TGCAGCGTTGAGATGGGCGCGGTCATGAACACTGAAGCTTTCTTT. The chain is built from TRBV29-1 and TRBJ1-1; no clear D. Germline lookup yields CDR1 SQVTM and CDR2 ANQGSEA. CDR3 size: 15 residues. The germline V and J ends were trimmed by 3 bases and 0 bases, with 14 bases remaining between them.

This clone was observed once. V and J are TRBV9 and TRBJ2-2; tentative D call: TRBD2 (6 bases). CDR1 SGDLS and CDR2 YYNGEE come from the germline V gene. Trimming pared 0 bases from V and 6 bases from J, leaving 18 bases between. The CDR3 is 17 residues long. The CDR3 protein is CASSVVDGRWTSGELFF. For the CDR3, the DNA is TGTGCCAGCAGCGTAGTAGACGGGAGATGGACCTCCGGGGAGCTGTTTTTT.

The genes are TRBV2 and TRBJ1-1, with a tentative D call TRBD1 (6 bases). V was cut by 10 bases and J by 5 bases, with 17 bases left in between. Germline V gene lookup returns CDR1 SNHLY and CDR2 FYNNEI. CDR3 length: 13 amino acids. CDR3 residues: CATTEQGWTEAFF. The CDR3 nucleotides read TGTGCCACCACCGAACAGGGTTGGACTGAAGCTTTCTTT.

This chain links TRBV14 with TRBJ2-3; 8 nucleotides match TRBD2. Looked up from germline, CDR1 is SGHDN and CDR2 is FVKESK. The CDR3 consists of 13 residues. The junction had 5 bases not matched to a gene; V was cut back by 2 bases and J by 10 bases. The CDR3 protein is CASSQHGLAAQYF. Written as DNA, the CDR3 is TGTGCCAGCAGCCAACATGGACTAGCTGCGCAGTATTTT.

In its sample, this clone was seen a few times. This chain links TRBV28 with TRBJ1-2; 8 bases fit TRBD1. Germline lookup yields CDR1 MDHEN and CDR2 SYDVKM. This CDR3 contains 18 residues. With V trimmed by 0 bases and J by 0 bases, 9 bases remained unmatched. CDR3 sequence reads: CASSLWPGGFLANYGYTF. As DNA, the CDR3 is TGTGCCAGCAGTTTATGGCCAGGGGGCTTCCTAGCTAACTATGGCTACACCTTC.

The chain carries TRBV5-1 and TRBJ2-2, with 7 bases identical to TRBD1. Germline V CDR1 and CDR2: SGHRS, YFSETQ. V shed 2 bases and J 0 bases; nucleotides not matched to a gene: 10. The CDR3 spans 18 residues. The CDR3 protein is CASSLGLAGGPNTGELFF. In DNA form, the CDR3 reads TGCGCCAGCAGCTTAGGTCTGGCAGGGGGTCCGAACACCGGGGAGCTGTTTTTT.

CDR3 DNA: TGTGCATCCGTTGGCGCTGGAAACACCATATATTTT. It codes for CASVGAGNTIYF. The chain is built from TRBV19 and TRBJ1-3; D gene unclear. This CDR3 is 12 amino acids long. Germline V gene sequence: CDR1 LNHDA, CDR2 SQIVND (reference sequence).

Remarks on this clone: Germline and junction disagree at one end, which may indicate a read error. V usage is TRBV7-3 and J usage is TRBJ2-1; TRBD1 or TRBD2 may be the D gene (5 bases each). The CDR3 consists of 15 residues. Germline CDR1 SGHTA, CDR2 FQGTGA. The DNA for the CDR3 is TGTGCCAGCAGCTTAGACGGGGCATCCTACAATGAGCAGCTCTTC. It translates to CASSLDGASYNEQLF.

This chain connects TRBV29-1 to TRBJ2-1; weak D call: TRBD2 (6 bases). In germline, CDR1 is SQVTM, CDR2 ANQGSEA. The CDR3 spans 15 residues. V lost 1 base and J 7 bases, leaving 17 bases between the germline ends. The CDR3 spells CSVEGGGMVRNEQFF. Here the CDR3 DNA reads TGCAGCGTTGAAGGAGGAGGGATGGTAAGAAATGAGCAGTTCTTC.

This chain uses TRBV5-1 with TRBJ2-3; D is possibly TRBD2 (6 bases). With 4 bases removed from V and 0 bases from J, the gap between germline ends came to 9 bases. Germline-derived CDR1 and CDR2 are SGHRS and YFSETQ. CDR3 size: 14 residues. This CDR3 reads CASSTTSSTDTQYF. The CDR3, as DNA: TGCGCCAGCAGCACGACTAGTAGCACAGATACGCAGTATTTT.

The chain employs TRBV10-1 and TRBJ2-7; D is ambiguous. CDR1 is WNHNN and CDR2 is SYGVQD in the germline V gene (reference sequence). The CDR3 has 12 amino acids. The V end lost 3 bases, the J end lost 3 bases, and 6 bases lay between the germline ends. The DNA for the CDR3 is TGCGCCAGCAGTGACAACCTCTACGAGCAGTACTTC. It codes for CASSDNLYEQYF.